The 32 T cell receptor beta chains below all came from one sample that was sequenced in a study of control samples from healthy donors and cancer patients. Produced via immunoSEQ multiplex PCR; TCRdb's table is partial and in-frame only. The top ten hold 6.5% of the sample, which has about 110,000 clones, approximately 80% seen once. Sequences were obtained from blood. The receptors were gathered from a man between 18 and 35 years old in good health.

The CDR3, as DNA: TGTGCCAGCAGCCCCCCAGGGTCCCAATTAAACATTCAGTACTTC. Its translation: CASSPPGSQLNIQYF. The J gene is TRBJ2-4, the V gene TRBV9; D perhaps matches TRBD1 (5 bases). CDR3 size: 15 residues. CDR1 is SGDLS, CDR2 YYNGEE, per germline. The V gene lost 4 bases and the J gene lost 6 bases, with 17 bases spanning the gap.

This chain links TRBV5-1 with TRBJ2-2, with 7 bases matching TRBD1. CDR3 length: 14 residues. Trimming cost V 5 bases and J 2 bases; bases outside gene matches: 3. Germline CDR1 SGHRS, CDR2 YFSETQ. The CDR3 loop is CASRWTGNTGELFF. CDR3 in DNA: TGCGCCAGCAGATGGACAGGTAACACCGGGGAGCTGTTTTTT.

This clone came up once. The V call is TRBV11-2, the J call TRBJ2-5; tentatively, D is TRBD2 (7 bases). CDR1 is SGHAT and CDR2 is FQNNGV in the germline V gene. Trimming pared 5 bases from V and 1 base from J, leaving 20 bases between. CDR3 length equals 17 residues. This CDR3 reads CASSKGTTRGAQETQYF. The CDR3 region has the DNA TGTGCCAGCAGCAAAGGGACTACTCGGGGGGCCCAAGAGACCCAGTACTTC.

V usage is TRBV6-4 and J usage is TRBJ2-3; D gene ambiguous. CDR3 size: 15 residues. Germline lookup yields CDR1 MRHNA and CDR2 SNTAGT. Trimming cost V 5 bases and J 2 bases, with 14 bases left between them. DNA of the CDR3: TGTGCCAGCAGTTTTGGCGATTCAATCACAGATACGCAGTATTTT. Protein sequence: CASSFGDSITDTQYF.

This clone was detected once. The rearrangement links TRBV19 to TRBJ1-4; possibly TRBD1 for D (6 bases). Between the trimmed V and J ends, which lost 4 bases and 8 bases, there was a span of 17 bases. Germline values: CDR1 LNHDA, CDR2 SQIVND (reference sequence). The CDR3 has 15 residues. The CDR3 DNA is TGTGCCAGTAGTACGTCCAGGGGCCGCATAGAAAAACTGTTTTTT. Its translation is CASSTSRGRIEKLFF.

The V gene is TRBV5-1, the J gene TRBJ2-7; 7 bases map to TRBD1. CDR3 size: 13 residues. V lost 3 bases, J lost 1 base, and 1 base stayed unmatched. Germline CDR1 SGHRS, CDR2 YFSETQ. The CDR3 sequence: CASSSQGSYEQYF. For the CDR3, the DNA is TGCGCCAGCAGCTCACAGGGGTCCTACGAGCAGTACTTC.

This clone was counted only a few times. The V call is TRBV9, the J call TRBJ1-2, with D hard to call. The CDR3 has 14 residues. Germline loops: CDR1 SGDLS, CDR2 YYNGEE. Trimming shortened V by 4 bases and J by 7 bases, and 17 bases separated the two germline ends. In DNA form, the CDR3 reads TGTGCCAGCAGCCCGCGGGCACCTGTCTTTGGCTACACCTTC. This encodes CASSPRAPVFGYTF.

The CDR3 sequence is CASGFQGYGYTF. The DNA of the CDR3 is TGTGCCAGCGGGTTTCAGGGCTATGGCTACACCTTC. J is TRBJ1-2 and V is TRBV12-3 or TRBV12-4, with a weak D call TRBD1 (5 bases). This CDR3 contains 12 residues. Trimming removed 8 bases from V and 4 bases from J, with 11 bases in between.

V gene TRBV30 combines with J gene TRBJ1-6, with 7 bases that match TRBD1. Germline V gene sequence: CDR1 GTSNPN, CDR2 SVGIG (reference sequence). The CDR3 loop spans 13 amino acids. Trimming removed 5 bases from V and 7 bases from J; junction bases left unmatched: 5. The CDR3 bases are TGTGCCTGGGGGGGGACAGCGAATTCACCCCTCCACTTT. Encoded protein: CAWGGTANSPLHF. The variable domain in full, with the rest retrieved from reference TRBV30 and TRBJ1-6, is SQTIHQWPATLVQPVGSPLSLECTVEGTSNPNLYWYRQAAGRGLQLLFYSVGIGQISSEVPQNLSASRPQDRQFILSSKKLLLSDSGFYLCAWGGTANSPLHFGNGTRLTVT.

In its sample, this clone was seen a few times. The gene calls are TRBV7-2 and TRBJ2-7; 8 nucleotides line up with TRBD1. Germline V gene sequence: CDR1 SGHTA, CDR2 FQGNSA. J lost 9 bases, V lost 5 bases, and 12 bases had no gene match. The CDR3 is 14 residues long. The CDR3 sequence: CASSPIGTGRVQYF. CDR3 DNA: TGTGCCAGCAGCCCGATTGGGACAGGACGCGTGCAGTACTTC.

The J gene is TRBJ1-5, the V gene TRBV10-3; D is uncertain. The CDR3 runs to 14 residues. CDR1 is ENHRY, CDR2 SYGVKD, per germline. V was pared by 6 bases and J by 6 bases, with 15 bases between. CDR3 in amino acids: CAISPQGKGQPQHF. CDR3 bases: TGTGCCATCAGCCCACAAGGGAAGGGTCAGCCCCAGCATTTT.

The chain joins TRBV5-4 to TRBJ2-4, with a possible D match to TRBD1 (5 bases). CDR1 SGHNT and CDR2 YYREEE come from the germline V gene (reference sequence). Trimming stripped 0 bases from V and 6 bases from J, with 13 bases between. There are 15 residues in the CDR3. The chain's CDR3 is CASSLGAGPSNIQYF. The CDR3 coding sequence is TGTGCCAGCAGCTTGGGTGCAGGGCCTTCAAACATTCAGTACTTC.

The chain combines TRBV5-1 with TRBJ2-1; TRBD1 matches 8 bases. Germline lookup yields CDR1 SGHRS and CDR2 YFSETQ. J gave up 7 bases and V 7 bases, and 7 bases lay outside the gene matches. The CDR3 covers 13 residues. Here the CDR3 reads CASGWTGWNEQFF. The CDR3 nucleotides are TGCGCCAGCGGGTGGACAGGGTGGAATGAGCAGTTCTTC.

This clone was recorded a few times. V usage is TRBV7-9 and J usage is TRBJ1-1; D call uncertain. Trimming removed 1 base from V and 6 bases from J, with 6 bases in between. The CDR3 is 12 residues long. Germline CDR1 is SEHNR and CDR2 is FQNEAQ (reference sequence). The CDR3 reads CASSLGASEAFF. Here the CDR3 DNA reads TGTGCCAGCAGCTTAGGGGCCTCTGAAGCTTTCTTT.

CDR3 sequence (DNA): TGTGCCAGCAGTTTGGGGGGCGGCCCAGATACGCAGTATTTT. Translated, it gives CASSLGGGPDTQYF. The rearrangement joins TRBV28 to TRBJ2-3, with D perhaps being TRBD1 or TRBD2 (6 bases each). The V end was cut by 3 bases, the J end by 4 bases, with 11 bases between. From germline, CDR1 is MDHEN and CDR2 SYDVKM. CDR3 length equals 14 residues.

The genes are TRBV11-2 and TRBJ2-1; 8 bases map to TRBD2. CDR3 length equals 14 residues. Trimming cost V 4 bases and J 4 bases; bases outside gene matches: 3. CDR1 SGHAT and CDR2 FQNNGV come from the germline V gene. DNA of the CDR3: TGTGCCAGCAGCTATACTAGCGGTTACAATGAGCAGTTCTTC. It encodes CASSYTSGYNEQFF.

The CDR3 nucleotides read TGTGCCAGCAGCCAGGGGGCCTTTAACTATGGCTACACCTTC. Protein sequence: CASSQGAFNYGYTF. This sequence joins TRBV7-9 and TRBJ1-2; 8 nucleotides align to TRBD1. The CDR3 has 14 amino acids. Germline-derived CDR1 and CDR2 are SEHNR and FQNEAQ (reference sequence). Trimming cost V 5 bases and J 1 base; bases outside gene matches: 3.

About this clone: The sample holds other DNA sequences that translate to the same CDR3. V is TRBV7-9 and J is TRBJ2-1; D not certain. The CDR3 is 11 amino acids. Germline V gives CDR1 SEHNR, CDR2 FQNEAQ (reference sequence). With 5 bases removed from V and 6 bases from J, the gap between germline ends came to 5 bases. The chain's CDR3 is CASSPSNEQFF. The CDR3 DNA sequence: TGTGCCAGCAGCCCTTCCAATGAGCAGTTCTTC.

V is TRBV5-6 and J is TRBJ1-2, with 7 bases that match TRBD1. The CDR3 loop spans 16 amino acids. The germline V gene has CDR1 SGHDT and CDR2 YYEEEE. With V trimmed by 2 bases and J by 0 bases, 7 bases remained unmatched. This CDR3 reads CASSLRTGPPNYGYTF. For the CDR3, the DNA is TGTGCCAGCAGCTTACGGACAGGCCCACCTAACTATGGCTACACCTTC.

This chain connects TRBV6-8 to TRBJ1-2, with a weak D call TRBD1 (5 bases). CDR3 length equals 15 residues. Trimming shortened V by 0 bases and J by 0 bases, and 8 bases separated the two germline ends. Germline V gene data show CDR1 as MNHGY and CDR2 as SAAAGT. In nucleotides, the CDR3 is TGTGCCAGCAGTTACTCGCGGGGGGCTAACTATGGCTACACCTTC. Translating it yields CASSYSRGANYGYTF.

V and J are TRBV30 and TRBJ2-3; perhaps TRBD2 as D (5 bases). The V and J ends lost 3 bases and 1 base respectively, with 17 bases between them. The CDR3 spans 16 residues. Germline CDR1 is GTSNPN and CDR2 is SVGIG (reference sequence). CDR3: CAWSRLLGSRTDTQYF. The CDR3 DNA reads TGTGCCTGGAGCCGTCTTTTGGGGAGCCGCACAGATACGCAGTATTTT.

V and J are TRBV9 and TRBJ1-6, with TRBD1 identical over 9 bases. J gave up 8 bases and V 4 bases, and 16 bases lay outside the gene matches. This CDR3 is built from 18 residues. Germline values: CDR1 SGDLS, CDR2 YYNGEE. As DNA, the CDR3 is TGTGCCAGCAGCCCTCGAGGGGGGGACAGGGTAGTTGATTCACCCCTCCACTTT. It is translated as CASSPRGGDRVVDSPLHF.

This chain links TRBV4-3 with TRBJ2-5; 12 nucleotides match TRBD2. The CDR3 consists of 18 residues. In germline, CDR1 is LGHNA, CDR2 YSLEER. V trimming: 0 bases; J trimming: 5 bases; junction bases outside the gene matches: 10. The CDR3 DNA sequence: TGCGCCAGCAGCCAAGAGGCGCTAGCGGGGGGGCCTGGGGAGACCCAGTACTTC. Its protein is CASSQEALAGGPGETQYF.

This clone was recorded a few times. The chain recombines TRBV6-5 with TRBJ1-2; D ambiguous. Looked up from germline, CDR1 is MNHEY and CDR2 is SVGAGI. V was trimmed by 6 bases and J by 3 bases, leaving 8 bases between them. The CDR3 loop spans 12 amino acids. The CDR3 nucleotides are TGTGCCAGCAGGCAGGCGGACTATGGCTACACCTTC. Its translation: CASRQADYGYTF.

The chain recombines TRBV5-1 with TRBJ2-2; tentative D call: TRBD1 (5 bases). Germline V CDR1 and CDR2: SGHRS, YFSETQ. CDR3 length: 13 amino acids. The ends were cut back, 2 bases at V and 4 bases at J, with 6 bases in the middle. The CDR3 is CASSFQGTGELFF. CDR3 nucleotides: TGCGCCAGCAGCTTCCAGGGCACCGGGGAGCTGTTTTTT.

The sample holds many counts of this clone. This chain links TRBV5-1 with TRBJ1-3; the match to TRBD1 covers 8 bases. Looked up from germline, CDR1 is SGHRS and CDR2 is YFSETQ. V gave up 0 bases and J gave up 4 bases; unmatched junction bases: 3. CDR3 length: 15 amino acids. The CDR3: CASSLEQGGGNTIYF. CDR3 bases: TGCGCCAGCAGCTTGGAACAGGGGGGAGGAAACACCATATATTTT. Using reference TRBV5-1 and TRBJ1-3 for the parts outside the CDR3, the full variable domain is KAGVTQTPRYLIKTRGQQVTLSCSPISGHRSVSWYQQTPGQGLQFLFEYFSETQRNKGNFPGRFSGRQFSNSRSEMNVSTLELGDSALYLCASSLEQGGGNTIYFGEGSWLTVV.

The V call is TRBV6-5, the J call TRBJ1-2; 11 nucleotides agree with TRBD1. The V gene end was trimmed by 2 bases and the J gene end by 5 bases; junction bases not matched to a gene: 4. This CDR3 region has 15 residues. CDR1 is MNHEY, CDR2 SVGAGI, per germline. This chain's CDR3 is CASSYRGQGVYGYTF. The CDR3 region has the DNA TGTGCCAGCAGTTACAGGGGACAGGGGGTGTATGGCTACACCTTC.

V gene TRBV4-1 combines with J gene TRBJ1-6, with a weak D call TRBD1 (6 bases). CDR3 length: 17 residues. The V and J ends lost 4 bases and 9 bases respectively, with 22 bases between them. The germline CDR1 and CDR2 sequences are MGHRA and YSYEKL. Here the CDR3 DNA reads TGCGCCAGCAGCCGGGGGGCTAGGGACCCGGGGCTTTCACCCCTCCACTTT. It is translated as CASSRGARDPGLSPLHF.

The chain recombines TRBV18 with TRBJ2-7, with TRBD1 identical over 7 bases. In germline, CDR1 is KGHSH, CDR2 LQKENI. V was pared by 5 bases and J by 4 bases, with 14 bases of the junction left unmatched. CDR3 length: 16 residues. The CDR3 nucleotides are TGTGCCAGCTCATCTTTAGACAGGGATAGGACTTACGAGCAGTACGTC. Its translation is CASSSLDRDRTYEQYV.

V is TRBV5-4 and J is TRBJ2-5; 13 bases are a match to TRBD2. This CDR3 region has 16 residues. Germline V gene data show CDR1 as SGHNT and CDR2 as YYREEE (reference sequence). Germline trimming cut 1 base from V and 5 bases from J; bases unmatched to any gene: 5. CDR3 residues: CASSLTSGGAWETQYF. CDR3 sequence (DNA): TGTGCCAGCAGCTTGACTAGCGGGGGGGCGTGGGAGACCCAGTACTTC.

The rearrangement links TRBV10-1 to TRBJ1-1; D remains ambiguous. The CDR3 is made up of 13 amino acids. V was trimmed by 6 bases and J by 0 bases, leaving 8 bases between them. Per germline, CDR1 WNHNN and CDR2 SYGVQD (reference sequence). CDR3 bases: TGCGCCAGCAGCGTTTCCATGAACACTGAAGCTTTCTTT. It codes for CASSVSMNTEAFF.

This rearrangement joins TRBV12-1 to TRBJ2-2; TRBD2 is the table's D call, not checked against the DNA. TRBV12-1 is a known pseudogene. The CDR3 consists of 16 residues. The CDR3 here is CASSHHPPRYTGELFF. DNA for the CDR3: TGTGCCAGCAGCCACCACCCCCCTCGGTACACCGGGGAGCTGTTTTTT.